A single sample is the source of the 16 T cell receptor beta chains below, sequenced in a study of vaccination and CD4 T cells after COVID-19. The sample's treatment: roughly 11-day PBMC culture with coronavirus spike peptide pools or control peptides (ViraFEST assay). CD4+ T cells of the unexposed donor were collected before the COVID-19 pandemic (2011-2018). The antigens for these receptors are not known. Cultured CD4+ T-cell DNA underwent Oncomine TCR Beta short-read sequencing. Genomic DNA from cultured CD4+ T cells was extracted. Each CDR3 protein is one row after TCRdb ran MiXCR on the PCR reads. This sample has some 9,100 distinct CDR3 sequences, with over 30% found just once. Material for sequencing was CD4+ T cells from blood, cultured in vitro. The receptors were gathered from a human donor in good health.

This chain joins TRBV7-6 and TRBJ2-3, with a possible D match to TRBD1 (5 bases). V was clipped by 4 bases and J by 2 bases, with 16 bases between them. CDR1 and CDR2 (germline): SGHVS, FNYEAQ. The CDR3 runs 16 residues. The DNA for the CDR3 is TGTGCCAGCAGCTGGGGCCCGCAGACCGACACAGATACGCAGTATTTT. This translates into CASSWGPQTDTDTQYF.

The rearrangement joins TRBV20-1 to TRBJ1-3; 9 positions agree with TRBD1. Germline assignment: CDR1 DFQATT and CDR2 SNEGSKA (reference sequence). V was clipped by 5 bases and J by 0 bases; unmatched bases: 8. The CDR3 is 16 amino acids. The CDR3 region is CSAGGTGRDSGNTIYF. Here the CDR3 DNA reads TGCAGTGCTGGAGGGACAGGGAGGGACTCTGGAAACACCATATATTTT.

This chain joins TRBV24-1 and TRBJ1-2, with 7 bases that match TRBD1. This CDR3 comprises 15 residues. CDR1 and CDR2 from the germline V gene are KGHDR and SFDVKD. V shed 3 bases, J shed 4 bases, and the junction held 7 bases outside the gene matches. The DNA for the CDR3 is TGTGCCACCAGTGATACAACAGGGGTTGTCTATGGCTACACCTTC. This gives the protein CATSDTTGVVYGYTF.

The chain links TRBV28 to TRBJ1-5, with TRBD1 matching 10 bases. Losses at the gene ends were 3 bases for V and 2 bases for J; bases not matched to a gene: 10. CDR1 is MDHEN, CDR2 SYDVKM, per germline. This CDR3 has 18 residues. The CDR3 nucleotides are TGTGCCAGCAGTTTCCCTCCCGCCGGGACAGGGGGCAATCAGCCCCAGCATTTT. Its translation: CASSFPPAGTGGNQPQHF.

The chain recombines TRBV20-1 with TRBJ2-1; the D gene is possibly TRBD2 (5 bases). This CDR3 comprises 16 residues. V was cut by 0 bases and J by 0 bases, with 12 bases left in between. The germline CDR1 and CDR2 sequences are DFQATT and SNEGSKA (reference sequence). The CDR3: CSARDGRGSSYNEQFF. The CDR3 DNA follows: TGCAGTGCTAGAGATGGTCGCGGGTCCTCCTACAATGAGCAGTTCTTC.

This clonotype is judged medium-sized. The rearrangement joins TRBV27 to TRBJ1-6; possible D gene TRBD1, 5 bases. CDR3 size: 14 residues. CDR1 is MNHEY and CDR2 is SMNVEV in the germline V gene (reference sequence). V lost 5 bases, J lost 3 bases, and 8 bases lay in between. DNA of the CDR3: TGTGCCAGCAGTGGCGACAGCTATAATTCACCCCTCCACTTT. It specifies CASSGDSYNSPLHF.

There are a few counts of this clonotype. The chain uses TRBV27 and TRBJ2-5, with D perhaps matching TRBD1 or TRBD2 (6 bases each). The CDR3 runs to 14 residues. CDR1 MNHEY and CDR2 SMNVEV come from the germline V gene (reference sequence). V gave up 9 bases and J gave up 4 bases, with 18 bases separating them. The CDR3 region has the DNA TGTGCCAGAACAGCACGGGGGCAACGAGAGACCCAGTACTTC. Translated: CARTARGQRETQYF.

This chain links TRBV12-3 or TRBV12-4 with TRBJ2-3; D may be TRBD2 (6 bases). This CDR3 contains 15 residues. Trimming pared 3 bases from V and 1 base from J, leaving 11 bases between. The CDR3 protein is CASSLGGSGTDTQYF. The DNA for the CDR3 is TGTGCCAGCAGTTTGGGAGGATCTGGCACAGATACGCAGTATTTT.

This clonotype was recorded a few times. The rearrangement uses TRBV15 and TRBJ2-5, with 7 nucleotides matching TRBD2. The CDR3 runs 18 residues. The V and J ends lost 1 base and 4 bases, in that order; junction bases with no gene match: 15. Germline CDR1 reads LNHNV; CDR2 reads YYDKDF (reference sequence). DNA of the CDR3: TGTGCCACCAGCAGAGCCATACCCTTAGCGGGCGCGGGAGAGACCCAGTACTTC. As protein: CATSRAIPLAGAGETQYF.

The table lists this clonotype with a few counts. V gene TRBV5-1 combines with J gene TRBJ1-1, with D uncertain. The CDR3 is 15 amino acids. The germline CDR1 and CDR2 sequences are SGHRS and YFSETQ. V was pared by 0 bases and J by 0 bases, with 9 bases between. The DNA for the CDR3 is TGCGCCAGCAGCTTGGCCGGGTCGATGAACACTGAAGCTTTCTTT. It is translated as CASSLAGSMNTEAFF.

J is TRBJ2-1 and V is TRBV11-2, with 11 bases fitting TRBD1. Germline loops: CDR1 SGHAT, CDR2 FQNNGV. CDR3 size: 15 residues. The J segment lost 6 bases and the V segment lost 6 bases, leaving 7 bases of the junction unmatched. The CDR3 DNA reads TGTGCCAGCAGAATCGGACAGGGGGCTACCAATGAGCAGTTCTTC. Protein product: CASRIGQGATNEQFF.

The genes are TRBV20-1 and TRBJ2-5; D might be TRBD2 (7 bases). The CDR3 sequence is 15 residues long. V dropped 6 bases and J dropped 5 bases, with 22 bases sitting between them. CDR1 is DFQATT, CDR2 SNEGSKA, per germline (reference sequence). CDR3 region: CSAPPLQGGGETQYF. The DNA of the CDR3 is TGCAGTGCCCCCCCCTTACAGGGAGGGGGGGAGACCCAGTACTTC.

This clonotype was seen only a few times. This chain uses TRBV28 with TRBJ1-5; 10 positions match TRBD1. Germline CDR1 MDHEN, CDR2 SYDVKM. V dropped 5 bases and J dropped 3; count of bases not matched to a gene: 4. The CDR3 spans 15 residues. In DNA form, the CDR3 reads TGTGCCAGCAGTCTAGGGACAGGGGTCAATCAGCCCCAGCATTTT. As protein: CASSLGTGVNQPQHF.

The V call is TRBV6-2 or TRBV6-3, the J call TRBJ2-1; D may be TRBD1 (7 bases). CDR3 length: 15 amino acids. CDR1 and CDR2 (germline): MNHEY, SVGEGT. V lost 2 bases and J 3 bases, leaving 11 bases between the germline ends. The CDR3 region has the DNA TGTGCCAGCAGTTACCCCAGGGGGGTCTACAATGAGCAGTTCTTC. Its translation: CASSYPRGVYNEQFF.

V is TRBV7-9 and J is TRBJ2-1; D possibly corresponds to TRBD1 (6 bases). The CDR3 consists of 14 residues. V shed 1 base and J shed 7 bases, with 11 bases lying between them. Germline assignment: CDR1 SEHNR and CDR2 FQNEAQ (reference sequence). CDR3 nucleotide sequence: TGTGCCAGCAGCTTAGTCCAGGGGAGTAATGAGCAGTTCTTC. This sequence encodes CASSLVQGSNEQFF.

V usage is TRBV30 and J usage is TRBJ1-5, with a weak D call TRBD1 (6 bases). The CDR3 sequence is 18 residues long. The germline gives CDR1 GTSNPN, CDR2 SVGIG (reference sequence). V was clipped by 2 bases and J by 0 bases, with 20 bases between them. CDR3: CAWSSPQRGTPSNQPQHF. The DNA for the CDR3 is TGTGCCTGGAGTTCCCCTCAGAGGGGGACCCCTAGCAATCAGCCCCAGCATTTT. Drawing the rest from reference TRBV30 and TRBJ1-5, the complete variable domain is SQTIHQWPATLVQPVGSPLSLECTVEGTSNPNLYWYRQAAGRGLQLLFYSVGIGQISSEVPQNLSASRPQDRQFILSSKKLLLSDSGFYLCAWSSPQRGTPSNQPQHFGDGTRLSIL.